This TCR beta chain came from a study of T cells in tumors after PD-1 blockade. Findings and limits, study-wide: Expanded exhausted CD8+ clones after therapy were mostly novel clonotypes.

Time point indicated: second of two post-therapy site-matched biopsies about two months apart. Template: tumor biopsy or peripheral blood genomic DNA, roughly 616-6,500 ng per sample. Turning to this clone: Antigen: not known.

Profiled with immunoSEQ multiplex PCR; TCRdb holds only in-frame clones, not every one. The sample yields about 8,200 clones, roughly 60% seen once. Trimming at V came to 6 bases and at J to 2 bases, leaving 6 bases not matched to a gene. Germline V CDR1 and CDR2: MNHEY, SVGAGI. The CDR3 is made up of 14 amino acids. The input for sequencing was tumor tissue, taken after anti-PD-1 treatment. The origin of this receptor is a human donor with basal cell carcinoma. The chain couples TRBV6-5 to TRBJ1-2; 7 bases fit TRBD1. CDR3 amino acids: CASRPNRGNYGYTF. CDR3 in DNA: TGTGCCAGCAGGCCAAACAGGGGAAACTATGGCTACACCTTC.